The 3 T cell receptor beta chains reported below all come from one sample, sequenced in a study of radiotherapy plus CTLA-4 blockade in lung cancer. TCRdb's table, derived via immunoSEQ multiplex PCR, lists solely in-frame clones and lacks some. The data contain tens of thousands of clones, 78% of them seen just once; the ten biggest clones take up more than 3.5%. The sample consisted of peripheral blood, taken from a patient treated with radiotherapy plus ipilimumab. These receptors were obtained from a human donor with non-small cell lung cancer who had a partial response to radiotherapy plus ipilimumab. Some clones in this sample may be carry-over from other donors' samples.

This clone was found once. The CDR3 DNA sequence: TGTGCCAGCAGCTTAGTGGGACAGGCTGGCACTGAAGCTTTCTTT. Its translation: CASSLVGQAGTEAFF. This chain joins TRBV11-2 and TRBJ1-1; 8 bases fit TRBD1. This CDR3 has 15 residues. Per the germline V gene, CDR1 is SGHAT and CDR2 is FQNNGV. Trimming took 1 base from V and 4 from J; bases not matched to a gene: 5.

A few counts support this clone. The V call is TRBV7-3, the J call TRBJ2-1, with a possible D match to TRBD2 (5 bases). Looked up from germline, CDR1 is SGHTA and CDR2 is FQGTGA. Trimming removed 5 bases from V and 12 bases from J, with 17 bases in between. The CDR3 has 13 residues. CDR3 sequence: CASSPPGGRRQFF. The CDR3 region has the DNA TGTGCCAGCAGCCCCCCCGGCGGGCGGAGGCAGTTCTTC.

V gene TRBV19 combines with J gene TRBJ2-5; 9 bases fit TRBD1. Looked up from germline, CDR1 is LNHDA and CDR2 is SQIVND (reference sequence). The V and J ends lost 11 bases and 0 bases, in that order; junction bases with no gene match: 13. The CDR3 is 16 residues long. CDR3 loop: CAGYYRDRVHQETQYF. The CDR3 coding sequence is TGTGCCGGATACTACCGGGACAGGGTGCACCAAGAGACCCAGTACTTC.